This T cell receptor (beta chain) emerged from a study of CD4 T cells in relation to SARS-CoV-2 and coronaviruses. About the research overall: Convalescent patients were fewer than 10 males and 4 females; two were Hispanic. The HLA restriction of the shared crossreactive spike epitopes was mapped.

Turning to this clone: Its target is unknown.

Germline-derived CDR1 and CDR2 are DFQATT and SNEGSKA (reference sequence). The length of the CDR3 is 11 residues. V was clipped by 0 bases and J by 4 bases, with 4 bases between them. Whole-study results and caveats: Memory recall responses, not primary responses primed in culture, are what the assay detects.

Deep TCR-beta sequencing used DNA from uncultured naive and memory CD4+ T cells. Sequencing used immunoSEQ multiplex PCR; TCRdb keeps in-frame clones, though not all of them. The sample lists 40,000 or so clones, 80% to 90% occurring once. V gene TRBV20-1 combines with J gene TRBJ2-7; no clear D gene. The sequenced material came from memory CD4+ T cells from PBMCs. The source of this sequence is an adult with COVID-19. The CDR3, as DNA: TGCAGTGCTAGAGATGCATACGAGCAGTACTTC. Amino acid sequence: CSARDAYEQYF.